This T cell receptor (beta chain) was captured by sequencing in a study of shared clonotypes between healthy human individuals. Study results and limitations: Depth was large, yet rarefaction showed that sorted-subset sequencing was incomplete. Sharing across four donors was seen in about 5% of naive CD4 clonotypes.

The length of the CDR3 is 16 residues. Per the germline V gene, CDR1 is SGHRS and CDR2 is YFSETQ. V was clipped by 4 bases and J by 8 bases, with 22 bases between them. On this clone itself: The antigen remains unidentified.

The protocol was immunoSEQ multiplex PCR, while the TCRdb copy is restricted to in-frame clones and leaves out a portion. The table has roughly 1,000,000 clones, around 78% seen once. The genes are TRBV5-1 and TRBJ2-4; TRBD1 might be the D (6 bases). Specimen: memory CD4+ T cells from PBMCs. Subset: CD45RA-negative fraction. The receptor comes from a man in his late teens or twenties in good health. Some clones in this sample may be carry-over from other donors' samples. CDR3 coding DNA: TGCGCCAGCAGCGCCGGACAGACCGGCAAGTTGGACATTCAGTACTTC. Protein: CASSAGQTGKLDIQYF.